The following is a T cell receptor beta chain sequence with its context. These data come from a study of blood T cell repertoires in COVID-19. The CDR3 is 19 residues long. V gave up 6 bases and J gave up 0 bases; unmatched junction bases: 11. Germline CDR1 and CDR2: SEHNR and FQNEAQ (reference sequence). Repertoires were generated with immunoSEQ multiplex PCR, while TCRdb's copy carries only in-frame clones and drops some. The data hold 150,000 or so clones, with roughly nine tenths observed a single time. The rearrangement joins TRBV7-9 to TRBJ1-6; 10 positions match TRBD1. This receptor was identified in a woman aged 40 to 50 who had been exposed to COVID-19. Sequencing was performed on PBMCs or T cells enriched from blood (not recorded which). The DNA for the CDR3 is TGTGCCAGCAGTCCCCAACGGTGGGACAGGGGCTCCTATAATTCACCCCTCCACTTT. This codes for CASSPQRWDRGSYNSPLHF.